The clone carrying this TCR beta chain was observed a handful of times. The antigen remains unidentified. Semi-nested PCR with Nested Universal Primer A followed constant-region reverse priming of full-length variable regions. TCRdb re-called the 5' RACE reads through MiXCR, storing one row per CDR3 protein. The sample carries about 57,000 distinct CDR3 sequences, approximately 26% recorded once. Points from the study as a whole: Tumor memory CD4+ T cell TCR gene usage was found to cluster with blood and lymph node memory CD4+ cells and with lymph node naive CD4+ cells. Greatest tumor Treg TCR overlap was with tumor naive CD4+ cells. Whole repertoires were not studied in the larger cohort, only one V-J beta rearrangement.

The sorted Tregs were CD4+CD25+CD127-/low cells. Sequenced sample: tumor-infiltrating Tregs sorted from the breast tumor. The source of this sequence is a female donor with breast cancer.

Here the CDR3 reads CASSFGGAGTDTQYF. The DNA for the CDR3 is TGTGCCAGCAGTTTCGGAGGGGCCGGCACAGATACGCAGTATTTT. The rearrangement links TRBV27 to TRBJ2-3, with a possible D match to TRBD2 (6 bases). The CDR3 runs 15 residues. Trimming left V 3 bases short and J 1 base short, with 11 bases between. The germline V gene encodes CDR1 MNHEY and CDR2 SMNVEV (reference sequence).